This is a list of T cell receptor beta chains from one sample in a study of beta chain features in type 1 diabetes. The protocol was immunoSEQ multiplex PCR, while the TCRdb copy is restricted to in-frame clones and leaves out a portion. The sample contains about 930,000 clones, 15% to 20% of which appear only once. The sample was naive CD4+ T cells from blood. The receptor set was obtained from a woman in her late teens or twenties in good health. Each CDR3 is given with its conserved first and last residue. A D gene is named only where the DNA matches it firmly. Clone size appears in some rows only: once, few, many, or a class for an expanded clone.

DNA: TGTGCCAGCAGACGGGACATAGCCTCCGAGCAGTACTTC; CDR3: CASRRDIASEQYF; length: 13; V: TRBV2; size: few; J: TRBJ2-7; D: .
DNA: TGCGCCAGCAGCTCGGAAGTACGAGATACGCAGTATTTT; CDR3: CASSSEVRDTQYF; length: 13; V: TRBV5-1; size: few; J: TRBJ2-3; D: .
DNA: TGTGCCAGCAGTTACTCGAAGGCTTCCGGCGGGGAGCTGTTTTTT; CDR3: CASSYSKASGGELFF; length: 15; V: TRBV6-5; size: few; J: TRBJ2-2; D: .
DNA: TGTGCCAGCAGTCTACCTGGCTACAATGAGCAGTTCTTC; CDR3: CASSLPGYNEQFF; length: 13; V: TRBV28; size: .; J: TRBJ2-1; D: .
DNA: TGTGCCAGCAGCCGTGGACTAGCGGGAGAACTTGAGCAGTTCTTC; CDR3: CASSRGLAGELEQFF; length: 15; V: TRBV7-6; size: .; J: TRBJ2-1; D: TRBD2
DNA: TGTGCCAGCAGTACCGAGTACGAGCAGTACTTC; CDR3: CASSTEYEQYF; length: 11; V: TRBV28; size: few; J: TRBJ2-7; D: .
DNA: TGTGCCAGCAGCCTGGCTAGCGTTGCGAATGAGCAGTTCTTC; CDR3: CASSLASVANEQFF; length: 14; V: TRBV7-9; size: .; J: TRBJ2-1; D: .
DNA: TGCGCCAGCGCACGGGTCTTCACAGATACGCAGTATTTT; CDR3: CASARVFTDTQYF; length: 13; V: TRBV5-1; size: few; J: TRBJ2-3; D: .
DNA: TGCGCCAGCAGCTCCGGGGCAGTACAAGAGACCCAGTACTTC; CDR3: CASSSGAVQETQYF; length: 14; V: TRBV5-1; size: few; J: TRBJ2-5; D: .
DNA: TGTGCCACCAGCAGAGCGAAGGGATACACAGATACGCAGTATTTT; CDR3: CATSRAKGYTDTQYF; length: 15; V: TRBV15; size: .; J: TRBJ2-3; D: .
DNA: TGTGCCATCAGGGGGGGAGCGCCGAGCTCCTACGAGCAGTACTTC; CDR3: CAIRGGAPSSYEQYF; length: 15; V: TRBV10-3; size: few; J: TRBJ2-7; D: .
DNA: TGTGCCAGCAGTGCACAGGACTACGAGCAGTACTTC; CDR3: CASSAQDYEQYF; length: 12; V: TRBV2; size: .; J: TRBJ2-7; D: .
DNA: TGTGCCAGCAGTTACAATGATGAGCAGTTCTTC; CDR3: CASSYNDEQFF; length: 11; V: TRBV6-5; size: few; J: TRBJ2-1; D: .
DNA: TGTGCCAGTAGTAGCGGGAGGTGGCCCTACTATGGCTACACCTTC; CDR3: CASSSGRWPYYGYTF; length: 15; V: TRBV19; size: once; J: TRBJ1-2; D: .
DNA: TGTGCCAGCAGGGTAGCCTCCTACGAGCAGTACTTC; CDR3: CASRVASYEQYF; length: 12; V: TRBV6-6; size: .; J: TRBJ2-7; D: .
DNA: TGTGCCAGTAGTACCCGGACAGGAGCTGAAGCTTTCTTT; CDR3: CASSTRTGAEAFF; length: 13; V: TRBV19; size: .; J: TRBJ1-1; D: TRBD1
DNA: TGCAGCGTTAGGACTAGCGGAGATACGCAGTATTTT; CDR3: CSVRTSGDTQYF; length: 12; V: TRBV29-1; size: .; J: TRBJ2-3; D: TRBD2
DNA: TGTGCCAGCAGTTATGGGACTAGCGGACAAGAGACCCAGTACTTC; CDR3: CASSYGTSGQETQYF; length: 15; V: TRBV6-5; size: few; J: TRBJ2-5; D: TRBD2
DNA: TGCGCCAGCAGCCTTGGGACTAGCGGGCAGGAGACCCAGTACTTC; CDR3: CASSLGTSGQETQYF; length: 15; V: TRBV5-1; size: .; J: TRBJ2-5; D: TRBD2
DNA: TGCGCCAGCAGTGAGCCTCCATTGGGCGGGAGGGGGACCTACGAGCAGTACTTC; CDR3: CASSEPPLGGRGTYEQYF; length: 18; V: TRBV10-2; size: few; J: TRBJ2-7; D: TRBD2
DNA: TGTGCCAGCAGATTCAATGGGGCTAGCGGCAACACCGGGGAGCTGTTTTTT; CDR3: CASRFNGASGNTGELFF; length: 17; V: TRBV27; size: .; J: TRBJ2-2; D: TRBD2
DNA: TGCAGTGCTAGTGGCAGGACTGAAGCTTTCTTT; CDR3: CSASGRTEAFF; length: 11; V: TRBV20-1; size: .; J: TRBJ1-1; D: .
DNA: TGTGCCAGCAGGATCAGGGTCCAGGAGACCCAGTACTTC; CDR3: CASRIRVQETQYF; length: 13; V: TRBV6-5; size: .; J: TRBJ2-5; D: .
DNA: TGCAGTGCTCACCTTTACAATGAGCAGTTCTTC; CDR3: CSAHLYNEQFF; length: 11; V: TRBV20-1; size: .; J: TRBJ2-1; D: .
DNA: TGTGCCAGCAGCCCCGGGACTAGCGTATTCACAGATACGCAGTATTTT; CDR3: CASSPGTSVFTDTQYF; length: 16; V: TRBV9; size: .; J: TRBJ2-3; D: TRBD2
DNA: TGTGCCAGCAGCACCCTAGCGGGGGGGTACGAGCAGTACTTC; CDR3: CASSTLAGGYEQYF; length: 14; V: TRBV11-2; size: few; J: TRBJ2-7; D: TRBD2
DNA: TGTGCCAGCTCACCACAGTCTTTAAACACTGAAGCTTTCTTT; CDR3: CASSPQSLNTEAFF; length: 14; V: TRBV18; size: few; J: TRBJ1-1; D: .
DNA: TGTGCCATCAGGGCGCAGGGGGATGAGCAGTTCTTC; CDR3: CAIRAQGDEQFF; length: 12; V: TRBV10-3; size: few; J: TRBJ2-1; D: TRBD1
DNA: TGCAGCGTTGAACGACTAGCGGGACCATACGAGCAGTACTTC; CDR3: CSVERLAGPYEQYF; length: 14; V: TRBV29-1; size: .; J: TRBJ2-7; D: TRBD2
DNA: TGTGCCAGCAGCCTAGTTGCCAGGGCGGGATACACTGAAGCTTTCTTT; CDR3: CASSLVARAGYTEAFF; length: 16; V: TRBV7-2; size: few; J: TRBJ1-1; D: .
DNA: TGTGCCAGCAGCCAAAATTTGGGGGTCCCATACGAGCAGTACTTC; CDR3: CASSQNLGVPYEQYF; length: 15; V: TRBV16; size: .; J: TRBJ2-7; D: .
DNA: TGTGCCAGCAGCGTAGCGGCTAGCGGGAGGTCCACAGATACGCAGTATTTT; CDR3: CASSVAASGRSTDTQYF; length: 17; V: TRBV9; size: few; J: TRBJ2-3; D: TRBD2
DNA: TGCAGCGTTGTAAGAGTGGGAACCTACAATGAGCAGTTCTTC; CDR3: CSVVRVGTYNEQFF; length: 14; V: TRBV29-1; size: .; J: TRBJ2-1; D: .
DNA: TGTGCCAGCAGTGACCAGGGGACAGGCTATGCCAAAAACATTCAGTACTTC; CDR3: CASSDQGTGYAKNIQYF; length: 17; V: TRBV2; size: .; J: TRBJ2-4; D: TRBD1
DNA: TGTGCCAGCAGTCAGACAGGGGAATTAGCCAAAAACATTCAGTACTTC; CDR3: CASSQTGELAKNIQYF; length: 16; V: TRBV27; size: few; J: TRBJ2-4; D: TRBD1
DNA: TGCGCCAGCAGCCGTGGGAAGCCAGAGACCCAGTACTTC; CDR3: CASSRGKPETQYF; length: 13; V: TRBV5-1; size: .; J: TRBJ2-5; D: .
DNA: TGTGCCAGCAGCATCACCTTCTCTGGAAACACCATATATTTT; CDR3: CASSITFSGNTIYF; length: 14; V: TRBV27; size: .; J: TRBJ1-3; D: .
DNA: TGTGCCAGCAGCACACGGACAGGGTACGAGCAGTACTTC; CDR3: CASSTRTGYEQYF; length: 13; V: TRBV9; size: .; J: TRBJ2-7; D: TRBD1
DNA: TGTGCCAGCAGCTTAGTGCGACTAGCCGAGCAGTTCTTC; CDR3: CASSLVRLAEQFF; length: 13; V: TRBV7-2; size: .; J: TRBJ2-1; D: TRBD2
DNA: TGCAGTGCTGGGTCAAGGGATCCACCGTTCTTC; CDR3: CSAGSRDPPFF; length: 11; V: TRBV20-1; size: .; J: TRBJ2-1; D: .
DNA: TGTGCCACTGGAAGGGCCAATATCGGGGAGCTGTTTTTT; CDR3: CATGRANIGELFF; length: 13; V: TRBV7-2; size: .; J: TRBJ2-2; D: .
DNA: TGTGCCAGCAGGACGACAGGGGTTAATGAAAAACTGTTTTTT; CDR3: CASRTTGVNEKLFF; length: 14; V: TRBV28; size: .; J: TRBJ1-4; D: TRBD1
DNA: TGTGCCAGCAGTCCAAGACAGGGGAGCAATCAGCCCCAGCATTTT; CDR3: CASSPRQGSNQPQHF; length: 15; V: TRBV27; size: once; J: TRBJ1-5; D: TRBD1
DNA: TGTGCCAGCAGCGCAGGACTAGCGGGAGATTTTGAGCAGTTCTTC; CDR3: CASSAGLAGDFEQFF; length: 15; V: TRBV9; size: few; J: TRBJ2-1; D: TRBD2
DNA: TGTGCCAGCAGCGTAGCTGTGTCGGCTAGCGGGAGGGCCCTGCAAGAGACCCAGTACTTC; CDR3: CASSVAVSASGRALQETQYF; length: 20; V: TRBV9; size: few; J: TRBJ2-5; D: TRBD2
DNA: TGTGCCAGCAGCGTAGCTTTCTCGGGACGGGAGACCCAGTACTTC; CDR3: CASSVAFSGRETQYF; length: 15; V: TRBV9; size: few; J: TRBJ2-5; D: .
DNA: TGTGCCAGCTCACCACGGGCGGAAAGCACAGATACGCAGTATTTT; CDR3: CASSPRAESTDTQYF; length: 15; V: TRBV18; size: few; J: TRBJ2-3; D: .
DNA: TGTGCCAGCAGCCTCCAGCGGAACACTGAAGCTTTCTTT; CDR3: CASSLQRNTEAFF; length: 13; V: TRBV7-2; size: .; J: TRBJ1-1; D: .
DNA: TGTGCCAGCAGCATCCGGAATGAGCAGTTCTTC; CDR3: CASSIRNEQFF; length: 11; V: TRBV5-6; size: .; J: TRBJ2-1; D: .
DNA: TGTGCCAGCAGCCTTTCCGGGACAGGGCTGTCTAGCACAGATACGCAGTATTTT; CDR3: CASSLSGTGLSSTDTQYF; length: 18; V: TRBV7-3; size: few; J: TRBJ2-3; D: TRBD1
DNA: TGCGCCAGCAAGGGGAACAGGGATCGTTCCTACACCTTC; CDR3: CASKGNRDRSYTF; length: 13; V: TRBV4-3; size: .; J: TRBJ1-2; D: .
DNA: TGTGCCAGCAGGAGGAGCGGTGGGATCAATGAGCAGTTCTTC; CDR3: CASRRSGGINEQFF; length: 14; V: TRBV2; size: .; J: TRBJ2-1; D: .
DNA: TGTGCCAGCAGCCCTTGGACTGGTTACAATGAGCAGTTCTTC; CDR3: CASSPWTGYNEQFF; length: 14; V: TRBV4-2; size: .; J: TRBJ2-1; D: .
DNA: TGTGCCAGCAGGAAAGACGGCGGACCCTACGAGCAGTACTTC; CDR3: CASRKDGGPYEQYF; length: 14; V: TRBV27; size: few; J: TRBJ2-7; D: .
DNA: TGTGCCAGCAGCTTAAGGGAGGGACGACACACCGGGGAGCTGTTTTTT; CDR3: CASSLREGRHTGELFF; length: 16; V: TRBV11-2; size: few; J: TRBJ2-2; D: TRBD2
DNA: TGTGCCAGCAGCTTATTTCCCCCGGGGACTGGGGCCAACGTCCTGACTTTC; CDR3: CASSLFPPGTGANVLTF; length: 17; V: TRBV7-3; size: .; J: TRBJ2-6; D: .
DNA: TGCGCCAGCAGCCCGACAGGGACGGGTGGCTACACCTTC; CDR3: CASSPTGTGGYTF; length: 13; V: TRBV10-1; size: .; J: TRBJ1-2; D: TRBD1
DNA: TGCAGTGCTAGTGACAGGGCAGGCTACACCTTC; CDR3: CSASDRAGYTF; length: 11; V: TRBV20-1; size: few; J: TRBJ1-2; D: TRBD1
DNA: TGTGCCACCTTGGGACCGCGGAGGAATGGCTACACCTTC; CDR3: CATLGPRRNGYTF; length: 13; V: TRBV25-1; size: .; J: TRBJ1-2; D: .
DNA: TGCGCCAGCAGATTAGGGGAGGGTACCATGAACACTGAAGCTTTCTTT; CDR3: CASRLGEGTMNTEAFF; length: 16; V: TRBV5-1; size: few; J: TRBJ1-1; D: .